Shown below are 22 T cell receptor beta chains from a single sample sequenced in a study of T cells in Graves' hyperthyroidism and ophthalmopathy. Amplification targeted TCR beta CDR3 regions from RNA transcripts. First-round RT-PCR targeting the TCR CDR3 was performed with the HTBI primer set. In TCRdb, the multiplex PCR reads were re-called with MiXCR into one record per CDR3 protein. The sample has about 600,000 distinct CDR3 sequences, 13% to 15% seen once; the top ten hold approximately 6.4%. Sequenced sample: blood. The receptor set was obtained from a woman aged 18-30 years with Graves' ophthalmopathy.

This clonotype was detected ten times or more. The chain is built from TRBV28 and TRBJ2-7; no firm D call. The V and J ends lost 5 bases and 3 bases respectively, with 23 bases between them. The germline V gene encodes CDR1 MDHEN and CDR2 SYDVKM. The CDR3 runs to 17 residues. The CDR3 here is CASSGSAIRHLHYEQYF. The CDR3 DNA follows: TGTGCCAGCAGTGGATCGGCGATCCGGCATCTACACTACGAGCAGTACTTC.

J is TRBJ2-1 and V is TRBV4-1, with D perhaps being TRBD1 or TRBD2 (5 bases each). Germline V gives CDR1 MGHRA, CDR2 YSYEKL. The length of the CDR3 is 14 residues. V shed 0 bases and J shed 9 bases, with 12 bases lying between them. CDR3 in DNA: TGCGCCAGCAGCCAAGATGGGGGAAGCGGTGAGCAGTTCTTC. This encodes CASSQDGGSGEQFF.

This clonotype appeared many times. This chain connects TRBV7-3 to TRBJ1-1; D is undetermined. V was pared by 0 bases and J by 1 base, with 3 bases between. The CDR3 contains 13 residues. Looked up from germline, CDR1 is SGHTA and CDR2 is FQGTGA. The CDR3 loop is CASSLTPNTEAFF. The CDR3 DNA is TGTGCCAGCAGCTTAACTCCGAACACTGAAGCTTTCTTT.

Notes on this clonotype: A much more abundant neighbour one base away suggests this may be a read error. The V and J genes are TRBV6-2 or TRBV6-3 and TRBJ2-6; D perhaps matches TRBD2 (5 bases). This CDR3 is 15 amino acids long. The germline V gene has CDR1 MNHEY and CDR2 SVGEGT. The germline V and J ends were trimmed by 2 bases and 0 bases, with 5 bases remaining between them. The CDR3 protein is CASSYEGSGANVLTF. The CDR3 region has the DNA TGTGCCAGCAGTTACGAGGGCTCTGGGGCCAACGTCCTGACTTTC.

This clonotype came up many times. The chain couples TRBV2 to TRBJ2-3; TRBD2 might be the D (6 bases). Trimming left V 6 bases short and J 3 bases short, with 16 bases between. Per the germline V gene, CDR1 is SNHLY and CDR2 is FYNNEI. There are 15 residues in the CDR3. The CDR3 bases are TGTGCCAGCAGGATCGAAGCCGGGAGTACAGATACGCAGTATTTT. Its translation is CASRIEAGSTDTQYF.

Ten or more counts support this clonotype. The chain is built from TRBV6-1 and TRBJ2-7, with TRBD1 identical over 7 bases. CDR1 is MNHNS, CDR2 SASEGT, per germline. V gave up 7 bases and J gave up 2 bases; unmatched junction bases: 11. The CDR3 is 15 amino acids. The CDR3 here is CASTEGASGPYEQYF. Written as DNA, the CDR3 is TGTGCCAGCACCGAGGGGGCCTCAGGGCCCTACGAGCAGTACTTC.

The genes are TRBV29-1 and TRBJ2-7, with D possibly matching TRBD2 (7 bases). The germline CDR1 and CDR2 sequences are SQVTM and ANQGSEA. This CDR3 spans 12 amino acids. Trimming took 3 bases from V and 6 from J, leaving 12 bases between them. The CDR3, as DNA: TGCAGCGTTGACCATGGGGGGGCCGAGCAGTACTTC. This sequence encodes CSVDHGGAEQYF.

This clonotype was seen many times. J is TRBJ1-1 and V is TRBV15, with 10 nucleotides matching TRBD1. Unmatched junction bases numbered 5, after V lost 5 bases and J lost 5 bases. Germline loops: CDR1 LNHNV, CDR2 YYDKDF (reference sequence). The CDR3 loop spans 14 amino acids. CDR3 sequence (DNA): TGTGCCACCAGCCAGCGACAGGGGGCAACTGAAGCTTTCTTT. Translation gives CATSQRQGATEAFF.

This clonotype appeared many times. The V call is TRBV15, the J call TRBJ2-5, with 7 bases identical to TRBD1. This CDR3 region has 16 residues. With V trimmed by 5 bases and J by 4 bases, 13 bases remained unmatched. Germline V gives CDR1 LNHNV, CDR2 YYDKDF (reference sequence). The CDR3 here is CATSPHNRGKGETQYF. CDR3 DNA: TGTGCCACCAGCCCCCATAACAGGGGCAAAGGAGAGACCCAGTACTTC.

CDR3 DNA sequence: TGTGCCAGCAGCGCGTGGGACAGACCAGAGACCCAGTACTTC. This gives the protein CASSAWDRPETQYF. The chain couples TRBV9 to TRBJ2-5, with 7 bases that match TRBD1. Unmatched junction bases numbered 6, after V lost 3 bases and J lost 4 bases. The CDR3 length is 14 residues. Germline values: CDR1 SGDLS, CDR2 YYNGEE.

In this sample, this clonotype turned up many times. This chain connects TRBV7-9 to TRBJ1-4, with 9 bases identical to TRBD1. V lost 5 bases and J lost 7; bases outside the gene matches: 8. CDR1 is SEHNR, CDR2 FQNEAQ, per germline (reference sequence). The CDR3 consists of 15 residues. Written as DNA, the CDR3 is TGTGCCAGCAGCCCGGGACAGGGCCTGGGTGAAAAACTGTTTTTT. Protein product: CASSPGQGLGEKLFF.

This sequence joins TRBV19 and TRBJ2-1, with TRBD2 identical over 8 bases. There are 17 residues in the CDR3. Germline values: CDR1 LNHDA, CDR2 SQIVND (reference sequence). V lost 9 bases to trimming and J lost 4 bases; unmatched junction nucleotides: 17. CDR3 region: CASTLKGVSGMYNEQFF. CDR3 sequence (DNA): TGTGCCAGCACACTAAAGGGAGTTAGCGGGATGTACAATGAGCAGTTCTTC.

A few counts support this clonotype. This rearrangement joins TRBV3-1 to TRBJ2-7; weak D call: TRBD1 (5 bases). Trimming removed 4 bases at V and 5 bases at J, with 9 bases between. The germline V gene encodes CDR1 LGHDT and CDR2 YNNKEL (reference sequence). The CDR3 is 12 residues long. In DNA form, the CDR3 reads TGTGCCAGCAGCCTCTCCAGGGACGAGCAGTACTTC. Its protein product is CASSLSRDEQYF.

This clonotype showed up many times. The chain employs TRBV11-3 and TRBJ1-1, with TRBD1 matching 7 bases. This CDR3 comprises 15 residues. CDR1 and CDR2 (germline): SGHNT, YENEEA. After removal of 3 bases from V and 2 bases from J, the junction contained 6 bases not matched to a gene. CDR3 residues: CASSFRQGGNTEAFF. CDR3 bases: TGTGCCAGCAGCTTCAGACAGGGTGGTAACACTGAAGCTTTCTTT.

Many counts were recorded for this clonotype. This rearrangement joins TRBV6-1 to TRBJ1-6; TRBD1 is a possible D gene (5 bases). V was shortened by 5 bases and J by 0 bases, with 23 bases between the two germline ends. Germline V lookup: CDR1 MNHNS, CDR2 SASEGT. The CDR3 is 20 residues long. CDR3 sequence (DNA): TGTGCCAGCAGTCTCGATACCCCGGACACATTCACCTCCTATAATTCACCCCTCCACTTT. Amino acids: CASSLDTPDTFTSYNSPLHF.

In its sample, this clonotype was seen once. One base away lies a much larger clone, so this may be a sequencing read error. The rearrangement links TRBV29-1 to TRBJ2-3; D remains unclear. V shed 5 bases and J shed 6 bases, with 12 bases lying between them. The CDR3 has 12 amino acids. Per the germline V gene, CDR1 is SQVTM and CDR2 is ANQGSEA. CDR3 DNA sequence: TGCAGCGTTCCTACAACGTCGGATACGCAGTATTTT. Protein: CSVPTTSDTQYF.

This clonotype was found many times. The chain links TRBV6-5 to TRBJ1-1; D gene ambiguous. Deletions cut 2 bases from V and 4 bases from J, with 11 bases between. The CDR3 extends over 14 amino acids. Germline assignment: CDR1 MNHEY and CDR2 SVGAGI. CDR3 sequence (DNA): TGTGCCAGCAGTTACGGCGGGGTATCCACTGAAGCTTTCTTT. Translation: CASSYGGVSTEAFF.

Only a few counts were recorded for this clonotype. The V call is TRBV7-2, the J call TRBJ1-3; the match to TRBD1 covers 8 bases. In germline, CDR1 is SGHTA, CDR2 FQGNSA. This CDR3 has 16 amino acids. Trimming removed 5 bases from V and 2 bases from J; junction bases left unmatched: 8. CDR3 residues: CASSRNPTGAGNTIYF. In nucleotides, the CDR3 is TGTGCCAGCAGCCGGAACCCGACAGGGGCTGGAAACACCATATATTTT. The full variable domain, completed using reference TRBV7-2 and TRBJ1-3, is GAGVSQSPSNKVTEKGKDVELRCDPISGHTALYWYRQSLGQGLEFLIYFQGNSAPDKSGLPSDRFSAERTGGSVSTLTIQRTQQEDSAVYLCASSRNPTGAGNTIYFGEGSWLTVV.

The table lists this clonotype with many counts. The rearrangement uses TRBV20-1 and TRBJ2-5, with TRBD2 identical over 8 bases. Germline V lookup: CDR1 DFQATT, CDR2 SNEGSKA (reference sequence). V lost 7 bases and J lost 5; bases outside the gene matches: 9. This CDR3 is 13 amino acids long. In nucleotides, the CDR3 is TGCAGTGTTGCAAGCGGGAGCTGGGAGACCCAGTACTTC. It specifies CSVASGSWETQYF.

This clonotype was recorded many times. The J gene is TRBJ2-2, the V gene TRBV7-3; D is perhaps TRBD1 (6 bases). Looked up from germline, CDR1 is SGHTA and CDR2 is FQGTGA. The CDR3 is made up of 15 amino acids. Trimming cost V 5 bases and J 8 bases, with 18 bases left between them. Here the CDR3 DNA reads TGTGCCAGCAGCAAATCCGGGACATCCTGGGGGGAGCTGTTTTTT. It codes for CASSKSGTSWGELFF. The full variable domain, rest sourced from reference TRBV7-3 and TRBJ2-2, is GAGVSQTPSNKVTEKGKYVELRCDPISGHTALYWYRQSLGQGPEFLIYFQGTGAADDSGLPNDRFFAVRPEGSVSTLKIQRTERGDSAVYLCASSKSGTSWGELFFGEGSRLTVL.

The rearrangement joins TRBV7-6 to TRBJ2-7; TRBD1 agrees at 8 bases. The length of the CDR3 is 13 residues. Germline values: CDR1 SGHVS, CDR2 FNYEAQ. The trim removed 5 bases at V and 5 bases at J, leaving 5 bases unmatched. CDR3 nucleotide sequence: TGTGCCAGCAGCGGACAGACAGGGGACGAGCAGTACTTC. This encodes CASSGQTGDEQYF.

This clonotype has more than one count but fewer than ten. In DNA form, the CDR3 reads TGTGCCACCAGCGCCCGACGTACAGCAACTAATGAAAAACTGTTTTTT. Protein product: CATSARRTATNEKLFF. J is TRBJ1-4 and V is TRBV15; no definite D call. From germline, CDR1 is LNHNV and CDR2 YYDKDF (reference sequence). The CDR3 loop spans 16 amino acids. Between the trimmed V and J ends, which lost 5 bases and 0 bases, there was a span of 13 bases.